Each of the 11 T cell receptor beta chains below was sequenced from the same sample in a study of blood T cell repertoires in COVID-19. Profiling relied on immunoSEQ multiplex PCR, and the TCRdb table lists in-frame clones only, not all of them. The table has 84,000 or so clones, approximately 78% seen once. Specimen: peripheral blood. These receptor sequences come from a woman older than 75 with acute or convalescent COVID-19.

The chain links TRBV7-6 to TRBJ1-1; 10 bases are shared with TRBD1. The CDR3 contains 15 residues. Trimming at V came to 1 base and at J to 11 bases, leaving 10 bases not matched to a gene. Germline values: CDR1 SGHVS, CDR2 FNYEAQ. CDR3 bases: TGTGCCAGCAGCTTAGGCGCGACAGGGGGCGGGGAGGCTTTCTTT. Its translation is CASSLGATGGGEAFF.

Concerning this clone itself: Additional DNA sequences in this sample encode the identical CDR3. This rearrangement joins TRBV7-3 to TRBJ2-3; 8 bases match TRBD2. The germline gives CDR1 SGHTA, CDR2 FQGTGA. The CDR3 extends over 15 amino acids. Trimming at V came to 5 bases and at J to 0 bases, leaving 4 bases not matched to a gene. In nucleotides, the CDR3 is TGTGCCAGCAGCCCTAGCGGGTATAGCACAGATACGCAGTATTTT. Its translation: CASSPSGYSTDTQYF.

The chain links TRBV9 to TRBJ1-2, with unresolved D. The CDR3 sequence is 14 residues long. V was clipped by 2 bases and J by 8 bases, with 16 bases between them. CDR1 is SGDLS and CDR2 is YYNGEE in the germline V gene. For the CDR3, the DNA is TGTGCCAGCAGCGTCTCGGCCTCAGGTGAGGGCTACACCTTC. Its translation is CASSVSASGEGYTF.

The V gene is TRBV7-9, the J gene TRBJ1-1; D might be TRBD1 (6 bases). The length of the CDR3 is 15 residues. V was shortened by 4 bases and J by 7 bases, with 19 bases between the two germline ends. The germline V gene has CDR1 SEHNR and CDR2 FQNEAQ (reference sequence). For the CDR3, the DNA is TGTGCCAGCAGCTCGCCCGACCGGGACAAGAGTGAAGCTTTCTTT. Encoded protein: CASSSPDRDKSEAFF.

V gene TRBV9 combines with J gene TRBJ2-3; D ambiguous. V lost 6 bases and J lost 0, with 5 bases in between. This CDR3 has 12 residues. Germline CDR1 is SGDLS and CDR2 is YYNGEE. The CDR3 region has the DNA TGTGCCAGCACCAAAAGCACAGATACGCAGTATTTT. Translation: CASTKSTDTQYF.

The rearrangement uses TRBV5-4 and TRBJ1-1, with D possibly matching TRBD1 (6 bases). The CDR3 is 15 amino acids. CDR1 SGHNT and CDR2 YYREEE come from the germline V gene (reference sequence). V was clipped by 1 base and J by 1 base, with 11 bases between them. The CDR3 DNA sequence: TGTGCCAGCAGCTTGTTTGGGGGCGCGAACACTGAAGCTTTCTTT. Residues: CASSLFGGANTEAFF.

The chain employs TRBV7-2 and TRBJ1-2; a possible D gene is TRBD1 (6 bases). The V and J ends lost 3 bases and 2 bases respectively, with 13 bases between them. Looked up from germline, CDR1 is SGHTA and CDR2 is FQGNSA. This CDR3 comprises 15 residues. The CDR3 region is CASSFYRESNYGYTF. CDR3 coding DNA: TGTGCCAGCAGCTTTTACAGGGAATCCAACTATGGCTACACCTTC.

The DNA of the CDR3 is TGTGCCAGCAGCCCCCGGGGGGGCTCTGGGGCCAACGTCCTGACTTTC. Its translation: CASSPRGGSGANVLTF. This sequence joins TRBV9 and TRBJ2-6, with 8 bases matching TRBD2. Per the germline V gene, CDR1 is SGDLS and CDR2 is YYNGEE. The V gene end was trimmed by 4 bases and the J gene end by 0 bases; junction bases not matched to a gene: 3. This CDR3 comprises 16 residues. Full variable domain (outside the CDR3, taken from reference TRBV9 and TRBJ2-6): DSGVTQTPKHLITATGQRVTLRCSPRSGDLSVYWYQQSLDQGLQFLIQYYNGEERAKGNILERFSAQQFPDLHSELNLSSLELGDSALYFCASSPRGGSGANVLTFGAGSRLTVL.

The rearrangement uses TRBV6-5 and TRBJ1-6; D may be TRBD1 (5 bases). CDR3 length equals 13 residues. V lost 2 bases to trimming and J lost 9 bases, with 8 bases between them. Per germline, CDR1 MNHEY and CDR2 SVGAGI. The CDR3: CASSYDRISPLHF. CDR3 DNA: TGTGCCAGCAGTTACGACAGAATTTCACCCCTCCACTTT.

This chain connects TRBV7-9 to TRBJ2-7; TRBD1 might be the D (7 bases). The CDR3 runs to 15 residues. The germline V and J ends were trimmed by 5 bases and 3 bases, with 17 bases remaining between them. Germline CDR1 and CDR2: SEHNR and FQNEAQ (reference sequence). Written as DNA, the CDR3 is TGTGCCAGCAGCAATAGGACAGGCGGGGTCTACGAGCAGTACTTC. Protein product: CASSNRTGGVYEQYF. Drawing the rest from reference TRBV7-9 and TRBJ2-7, the complete variable domain is DTGVSQNPRHKITKRGQNVTFRCDPISEHNRLYWYRQTLGQGPEFLTYFQNEAQLEKSRLLSDRFSAERPKGSFSTLEIQRTEQGDSAMYLCASSNRTGGVYEQYFGPGTRLTVT.

The V call is TRBV6-5, the J call TRBJ2-1; no clear D. The CDR3 loop spans 11 amino acids. The germline V gene has CDR1 MNHEY and CDR2 SVGAGI. With 6 bases removed from V and 8 bases from J, the gap between germline ends came to 8 bases. The CDR3 spells CASSLGHEQFF. CDR3 nucleotides: TGTGCCAGCAGCCTTGGCCATGAGCAGTTCTTC.